Sequencing of this T cell receptor beta chain was carried out in a study of T cell responses to AZD1222 COVID-19 vaccine. The germline CDR1 and CDR2 sequences are SGHVS and FQNEAQ. The CDR3 covers 13 residues. Deletions cut 1 base from V and 6 bases from J, with 9 bases between. TCRdb's copy holds only in-frame clones and misses some; the assay was immunoSEQ multiplex PCR. Of about 84,000 clones in the sample, approximately 85% are singletons; the top ten hold more than 9%. The J gene is TRBJ2-5, the V gene TRBV7-8, with a tentative D call TRBD2 (6 bases). The receptor's source is an adult who received the AZD1222 COVID-19 vaccine. This specimen was peripheral blood, taken 28 days after the second AZD1222 dose. Written as DNA, the CDR3 is TGTGCCAGCAGCTTAGTTCTAGCGCAGACCCAGTACTTC. Its protein product is CASSLVLAQTQYF.